These 20 T cell receptor beta chains share one sample of origin, sequenced in a study of CD8+ T cells in alopecia areata. As to treatment: oral pan-JAK inhibitor, 5-10 mg twice daily. Reverse transcribed after extraction, RNA yielded cDNA as the sequencing template. Profiling relied on immunoSEQ multiplex PCR, and the TCRdb table lists in-frame clones only, not all of them. Of 150,000 to 200,000 clones listed, roughly 61% were seen once; the top ten hold 10% to 15%. Sequencing used CD8+ T cells sorted from blood, obtained at week 24, from a patient treated with tofacitinib. The receptors come from a human donor with alopecia areata.

This sequence joins TRBV7-9 and TRBJ2-4, with 7 bases that match TRBD1. CDR1 is SEHNR, CDR2 FQNEAQ, per germline (reference sequence). This CDR3 contains 19 residues. The V gene end was trimmed by 1 base and the J gene end by 3 bases; junction bases not matched to a gene: 15. The CDR3 coding sequence is TGTGCCAGCAGCTTAGTAGGTGGGACAGAGACCCTAGTCAAAAACATTCAGTACTTC. Its protein is CASSLVGGTETLVKNIQYF.

The chain couples TRBV27 to TRBJ2-7; D may correspond to TRBD1 or TRBD2 (5 bases each). The germline V gene encodes CDR1 MNHEY and CDR2 SMNVEV (reference sequence). The V gene lost 5 bases and the J gene lost 3 bases, with 14 bases spanning the gap. This CDR3 spans 14 amino acids. CDR3: CASSQTGRLYEQYF. The CDR3 region has the DNA TGTGCCAGCAGTCAGACGGGACGCCTCTACGAGCAGTACTTC.

This clone showed up just a few times. J is TRBJ2-2 and V is TRBV29-1; a weak D match, TRBD1 (5 bases). The length of the CDR3 is 12 residues. Germline loops: CDR1 SQVTM, CDR2 ANQGSEA. The V end was cut by 5 bases, the J end by 3 bases, with 7 bases between. In DNA form, the CDR3 reads TGCAGCGTTTCGACAGACACCGGGGAGCTGTTTTTT. Its translation is CSVSTDTGELFF.

V and J are TRBV13 and TRBJ2-3; 10 bases align to TRBD2. Germline V gene lookup returns CDR1 PRHDT and CDR2 FYEKMQ (reference sequence). This CDR3 spans 16 amino acids. V shed 5 bases, J shed 0 bases, and the junction held 5 bases outside the gene matches. The CDR3 DNA follows: TGTGCCAGCAGCACGCTAGCGGGGGAGAGCACAGATACGCAGTATTTT. It specifies CASSTLAGESTDTQYF.

CDR3 coding DNA: TGCAGCGTAGTCTGGGGCGCAGATACGCAGTATTTT. It yields the protein CSVVWGADTQYF. The rearrangement links TRBV29-1 to TRBJ2-3; D possibly corresponds to TRBD1 (5 bases). CDR1 is SQVTM and CDR2 is ANQGSEA in the germline V gene. The CDR3 runs 12 residues. The V end lost 6 bases, the J end lost 4 bases, and 11 bases lay between the germline ends.

This clone has just a few counts. The CDR3 is CASSEAGGYYGYTF. CDR3 sequence (DNA): TGTGCCAGCAGCGAGGCAGGGGGCTACTATGGCTACACCTTC. The chain joins TRBV27 to TRBJ1-2, with 8 bases matching TRBD1. The junction had 6 bases not matched to a gene; V was cut back by 6 bases and J by 3 bases. The CDR3 spans 14 residues. Germline CDR1 and CDR2: MNHEY and SMNVEV (reference sequence).

The chain recombines TRBV11-2 with TRBJ1-1; the D is unclear. The CDR3 length is 15 residues. Trimming shortened V by 3 bases and J by 4 bases, and 15 bases separated the two germline ends. The germline V gene has CDR1 SGHAT and CDR2 FQNNGV. The CDR3 DNA reads as TGTGCCAGCAGCTTTTTGACCTCGCCGGGCACTGAAGCTTTCTTT. Translating gives CASSFLTSPGTEAFF. The full variable domain, completed using reference TRBV11-2 and TRBJ1-1, is EAGVAQSPRYKIIEKRQSVAFWCNPISGHATLYWYQQILGQGPKLLIQFQNNGVVDDSQLPKDRFSAERLKGVDSTLKIQPAKLEDSAVYLCASSFLTSPGTEAFFGQGTRLTVV.

Only a few counts were recorded for this clone. This sequence joins TRBV9 and TRBJ2-3; D not certain. The CDR3 runs to 11 residues. Germline-derived CDR1 and CDR2 are SGDLS and YYNGEE. V lost 5 bases, J lost 5 bases, and 6 bases lay in between. CDR3 nucleotide sequence: TGTGCCAGCAGAGGTGGAGATACGCAGTATTTT. Translating gives CASRGGDTQYF.

This clone was seen a handful of times. The V and J genes are TRBV11-2 and TRBJ2-7; no clear D gene. Germline V gene lookup returns CDR1 SGHAT and CDR2 FQNNGV. The ends were cut back, 4 bases at V and 6 bases at J, with 10 bases in the middle. This CDR3 contains 12 residues. The CDR3 bases are TGTGCCAGCAGCTCCCGCCTCGTCGAGCAGTACTTC. It specifies CASSSRLVEQYF.

This clone came up a few times. The rearrangement uses TRBV25-1 and TRBJ1-5; D not certain. CDR3 size: 16 residues. Trimming removed 0 bases from V and 3 bases from J, with 12 bases in between. Germline V CDR1 and CDR2: MGHDK, SYGVNS. The CDR3 reads CASSEYDLGFNQPQHF. The CDR3 DNA reads TGTGCCAGCAGTGAATATGACCTGGGATTCAATCAGCCCCAGCATTTT.

This clone was seen a handful of times. V usage is TRBV10-2 and J usage is TRBJ2-4; no clear D. Germline V lookup: CDR1 WSHSY, CDR2 SAAADI. This CDR3 has 13 amino acids. Deletions cut 8 bases from V and 5 bases from J, with 13 bases between. The CDR3, as DNA: TGCGCCAGCTCCAGAACGGCGGAAAACATTCAGTACTTC. Amino acid sequence: CASSRTAENIQYF.

The genes are TRBV5-6 and TRBJ1-5, with D possibly TRBD1 on 5 matching bases. The CDR3 has 14 amino acids. In germline, CDR1 is SGHDT, CDR2 YYEEEE. Trimming took off 0 bases at V and 5 bases at J, with 9 bases between the two ends. CDR3 in DNA: TGTGCCAGCAGCTTGGGCCAGGGTTATCAGCCCCAGCATTTT. As protein: CASSLGQGYQPQHF.

The sample holds a few counts of this clone. Other DNA sequences of this sample code for an identical CDR3. The rearrangement joins TRBV20-1 to TRBJ1-1; D not certain. The V and J ends lost 2 bases and 2 bases respectively, with 3 bases between them. The CDR3 consists of 11 residues. Germline CDR1 reads DFQATT; CDR2 reads SNEGSKA (reference sequence). The CDR3 DNA sequence: TGCAGTGCTAGACTCAACACTGAAGCTTTCTTT. Amino acids: CSARLNTEAFF.

This chain connects TRBV9 to TRBJ1-1; 7 nucleotides line up with TRBD1. There are 15 residues in the CDR3. Looked up from germline, CDR1 is SGDLS and CDR2 is YYNGEE. J was trimmed by 1 base and V by 5 bases; bases with no gene match: 8. The DNA for the CDR3 is TGTGCCAGCAGATCAGGGACAGTCTCGAACACTGAAGCTTTCTTT. Protein sequence: CASRSGTVSNTEAFF.

The chain carries TRBV27 and TRBJ1-5; D is unclear. The germline V gene encodes CDR1 MNHEY and CDR2 SMNVEV (reference sequence). CDR3 length: 12 residues. V was shortened by 2 bases and J by 6 bases, with 5 bases between the two germline ends. CDR3 residues: CASSLIGQPQHF. DNA for the CDR3: TGTGCCAGCAGTTTAATTGGTCAGCCCCAGCATTTT.

This clone was seen once. The chain uses TRBV30 and TRBJ2-2, with D tentatively TRBD2 (6 bases). CDR3 length: 11 amino acids. CDR1 is GTSNPN, CDR2 SVGIG, per germline (reference sequence). Trimming cost V 4 bases and J 7 bases, with 7 bases left between them. The CDR3 loop is CAWTAGGELFF. For the CDR3, the DNA is TGTGCCTGGACAGCGGGCGGGGAGCTGTTTTTT.

The chain is built from TRBV29-1 and TRBJ2-7; TRBD1 aligns across 8 bases. The J segment lost 5 bases and the V segment lost 0 bases, leaving 9 bases of the junction unmatched. Germline values: CDR1 SQVTM, CDR2 ANQGSEA. The CDR3 sequence is 15 residues long. This CDR3 reads CSVEDLTGGINEQYF. The CDR3 region has the DNA TGCAGCGTTGAAGATCTTACAGGGGGTATCAACGAGCAGTACTTC.

The gene calls are TRBV5-1 and TRBJ1-3, with D perhaps TRBD1 (5 bases). The CDR3 is 15 amino acids. V was pared by 0 bases and J by 0 bases, with 7 bases between. Per the germline V gene, CDR1 is SGHRS and CDR2 is YFSETQ. The CDR3 DNA is TGCGCCAGCAGCTTGGGACAGAGCTCTGGAAACACCATATATTTT. Its protein is CASSLGQSSGNTIYF.

This clone was recorded a few times. The V and J genes are TRBV30 and TRBJ1-4; D perhaps matches TRBD1 (5 bases). Looked up from germline, CDR1 is GTSNPN and CDR2 is SVGIG (reference sequence). The CDR3 covers 14 residues. The V end lost 4 bases, the J end lost 0 bases, and 9 bases lay between the germline ends. In nucleotides, the CDR3 is TGTGCCTGGAACCAACAGGCAACTAATGAAAAACTGTTTTTT. Amino acids: CAWNQQATNEKLFF. The complete variable domain, with remaining parts taken from reference TRBV30 and TRBJ1-4, reads SQTIHQWPATLVQPVGSPLSLECTVEGTSNPNLYWYRQAAGRGLQLLFYSVGIGQISSEVPQNLSASRPQDRQFILSSKKLLLSDSGFYLCAWNQQATNEKLFFGSGTQLSVL.

The chain employs TRBV30 and TRBJ1-1; tentative D call: TRBD1 (6 bases). Germline V CDR1 and CDR2: GTSNPN, SVGIG (reference sequence). V was cut by 2 bases and J by 4 bases, with 14 bases left in between. The CDR3 consists of 14 residues. CDR3: CAWSPGVSGTEAFF. The DNA of the CDR3 is TGTGCCTGGAGTCCAGGGGTCTCCGGCACTGAAGCTTTCTTT.